The 25 T cell receptor beta chains presented below share a single source sample, sequenced in a study of blood T cells in healthy people across ages (dated by TCRdb to about 2015). Library preparation employed 5' RACE. Sequencing was performed on an Illumina HiSeq 2500. A second 7 to 11 cycle PCR used a sample-barcoded 5' primer and a J-beta primer mix. TCRdb's own reprocessing of the public reads used fastp at Q25 and MiXCR and kept productive beta chains. Records with the same CDR3 protein are collapsed into one entry carrying the most frequent genes and DNA. Present in this sample are roughly 900,000 distinct CDR3 sequences, about 44% of which were seen just once. Roughly an eighth of the sample comes from the top ten. The sample consisted of blood. The receptor set was obtained from a man aged 25-40 years in good health.

In this sample, this clonotype turned up a few times. CDR3 protein: CASSPPSTVLEQFF. DNA for the CDR3: TGTGCCAGCTCACCACCGTCGACAGTCCTTGAGCAGTTCTTC. This chain uses TRBV18 with TRBJ2-1; maybe TRBD1 (5 bases). Trimming removed 0 bases at V and 9 bases at J, with 12 bases between. Germline V gene sequence: CDR1 KGHSH, CDR2 LQKENI. The CDR3 spans 14 residues.

This clonotype was seen a handful of times. This chain joins TRBV6-2 or TRBV6-3 and TRBJ1-1; D unresolved. The germline gives CDR1 MNHEY, CDR2 SVGEGT. With 3 bases removed from V and 2 bases from J, the gap between germline ends came to 16 bases. This CDR3 region has 16 residues. CDR3 in DNA: TGTGCCAGCAGTTATGGAGACACGGAAGACAACACTGAAGCTTTCTTT. It codes for CASSYGDTEDNTEAFF.

This sequence joins TRBV7-2 and TRBJ2-3, with a possible D match to TRBD2 (6 bases). V was pared by 4 bases and J by 6 bases, with 20 bases between. CDR3 length equals 16 residues. The germline CDR1 and CDR2 sequences are SGHTA and FQGNSA. CDR3 residues: CASSSVGRGVQDTQYF. The CDR3, as DNA: TGTGCCAGCAGCTCGGTCGGGCGGGGAGTTCAGGATACGCAGTATTTT. The full variable domain, in which reference TRBV7-2 and TRBJ2-3 provide the parts outside the CDR3, is GAGVSQSPSNKVTEKGKDVELRCDPISGHTALYWYRQSLGQGLEFLIYFQGNSAPDKSGLPSDRFSAERTGGSVSTLTIQRTQQEDSAVYLCASSSVGRGVQDTQYFGPGTRLTVL.

The chain links TRBV24-1 to TRBJ2-3; no definite D call. V lost 9 bases, J lost 4 bases, and 13 bases lay in between. The CDR3 extends over 13 amino acids. CDR1 and CDR2 from the germline V gene are KGHDR and SFDVKD. The CDR3 region has the DNA TGTGCCACCGCCCCGAACAGAGCAGATACGCAGTATTTT. Translation gives CATAPNRADTQYF.

The gene calls are TRBV5-1 and TRBJ2-5; D not certain. CDR1 is SGHRS and CDR2 is YFSETQ in the germline V gene. CDR3 length: 14 amino acids. Between the trimmed V and J ends, which lost 2 bases and 4 bases, there was a span of 12 bases. CDR3 sequence: CASSFTRSGETQYF. The CDR3 nucleotides are TGCGCCAGCAGCTTTACGAGGTCCGGAGAGACCCAGTACTTC.

The chain has TRBV7-8 and TRBJ2-7, with D tentatively TRBD2 (7 bases). Germline loops: CDR1 SGHVS, CDR2 FQNEAQ. V lost 6 bases, J lost 4 bases, and 16 bases lay in between. The CDR3 length is 14 residues. CDR3 loop: CASSSEGGGYEQYF. The CDR3 bases are TGTGCCAGCAGTTCCGAGGGGGGGGGATACGAGCAGTACTTC.

The V call is TRBV2, the J call TRBJ2-4, with TRBD1 matching over 7 bases. The germline gives CDR1 SNHLY, CDR2 FYNNEI. V shed 4 bases and J 4 bases; nucleotides not matched to a gene: 4. The CDR3 sequence is 14 residues long. CDR3 loop: CASSVRGQKNIQYF. CDR3 in DNA: TGTGCCAGCAGTGTTCGGGGACAGAAAAACATTCAGTACTTC.

This clonotype turned up a few times. V gene TRBV11-3 combines with J gene TRBJ2-3; no firm D call. CDR3 length equals 14 residues. V gave up 5 bases and J gave up 2 bases, with 11 bases separating them. The germline V gene has CDR1 SGHNT and CDR2 YENEEA. In DNA, the CDR3 is TGTGCCAGCAGCGTTGGCAGCTCCACAGATACGCAGTATTTT. This codes for CASSVGSSTDTQYF.

The CDR3 nucleotides are TGCAGTGCTAGAGTCAGCGGACGTTACGAGCAGTACTTC. This encodes CSARVSGRYEQYF. The chain combines TRBV20-1 with TRBJ2-7; D is perhaps TRBD2 (5 bases). With 1 base removed from V and 4 bases from J, the gap between germline ends came to 11 bases. The CDR3 is 13 residues long. CDR1 DFQATT and CDR2 SNEGSKA come from the germline V gene (reference sequence).

The rearrangement uses TRBV5-1 and TRBJ2-1; D remains ambiguous. V was shortened by 4 bases and J by 0 bases, with 14 bases between the two germline ends. Germline loops: CDR1 SGHRS, CDR2 YFSETQ. This CDR3 comprises 16 residues. In DNA, the CDR3 is TGCGCCAGCAGCACAGTCGCCGGCCACTCCTACAATGAGCAGTTCTTC. Protein product: CASSTVAGHSYNEQFF.

This clonotype was counted only a few times. This chain uses TRBV27 with TRBJ2-5; 12 nucleotides agree with TRBD2. Per germline, CDR1 MNHEY and CDR2 SMNVEV (reference sequence). CDR3 length: 16 residues. V shed 3 bases, J shed 3 bases, and the junction held 5 bases outside the gene matches. The CDR3 region is CASSFGLAGSEETQYF. For the CDR3, the DNA is TGTGCCAGCAGTTTTGGACTAGCGGGGTCAGAAGAGACCCAGTACTTC.

A single count supports this clonotype. One end of the junction varies from germline; a read error may be responsible. The chain links TRBV29-1 to TRBJ2-1; perhaps D is TRBD1 or TRBD2 (7 bases each). Germline V lookup: CDR1 SQVTM, CDR2 ANQGSEA. The length of the CDR3 is 14 residues. The CDR3, as DNA: TGCAGAGTTGATTCCCCAGGGGGAGGGAATGAGCAGTTCTTC. It encodes CRVDSPGGGNEQFF.

This clonotype showed up many times. The chain is built from TRBV24-1 and TRBJ2-3; no clear D gene. The germline gives CDR1 KGHDR, CDR2 SFDVKD. The V end was cut by 6 bases, the J end by 5 bases, with 5 bases between. The length of the CDR3 is 11 residues. The CDR3 DNA sequence: TGTGCCACCAGTTCTAGAGATACGCAGTATTTT. Residues: CATSSRDTQYF.

The chain employs TRBV3-1 and TRBJ1-1, with D unresolved. The CDR3 contains 16 residues. V lost 0 bases and J lost 6, with 17 bases in between. Germline V gene data show CDR1 as LGHDT and CDR2 as YNNKEL (reference sequence). The CDR3 DNA reads as TGTGCCAGCAGCCAAGAGGTACTGATCAGCGGCGCTGAAGCTTTCTTT. It specifies CASSQEVLISGAEAFF.

The J gene is TRBJ1-2, the V gene TRBV20-1, with D perhaps TRBD1 (5 bases). Germline V CDR1 and CDR2: DFQATT, SNEGSKA (reference sequence). V was clipped by 5 bases and J by 4 bases, with 20 bases between them. This CDR3 spans 15 amino acids. This chain's CDR3 is CSARGRDGPLYGYTF. The CDR3 nucleotides are TGCAGTGCTCGGGGCCGGGACGGTCCCCTCTATGGCTACACCTTC.

The chain is built from TRBV12-3 or TRBV12-4 and TRBJ1-1; D may be TRBD1 (5 bases). V lost 3 bases to trimming and J lost 5 bases, with 13 bases between them. This CDR3 contains 14 residues. CDR3: CASSFGAVRTEAFF. The CDR3 DNA reads TGTGCCAGCAGTTTCGGGGCGGTGAGGACTGAAGCTTTCTTT.

The table lists this clonotype with a few counts. The chain combines TRBV20-1 with TRBJ2-5; D possibly corresponds to TRBD1 (6 bases). Germline V gene data show CDR1 as DFQATT and CDR2 as SNEGSKA (reference sequence). The CDR3 runs to 15 residues. V was trimmed by 2 bases and J by 5 bases, leaving 18 bases between them. The CDR3 DNA reads TGCAGTGCTAGACCGAGGACAGATCTCCCGGAGACCCAGTACTTC. Translating gives CSARPRTDLPETQYF.

This chain uses TRBV30 with TRBJ2-3; 8 bases map to TRBD1. The ends lost 3 bases at V and 5 bases at J; junction bases unmatched: 7. CDR3 length equals 14 residues. Germline CDR1 reads GTSNPN; CDR2 reads SVGIG (reference sequence). The CDR3 DNA sequence: TGTGCCTGGAGCCCAGGACAGGGTGGAGATACGCAGTATTTT. This gives the protein CAWSPGQGGDTQYF.

The chain has TRBV20-1 and TRBJ2-7; TRBD1 aligns across 9 bases. This CDR3 comprises 14 residues. CDR1 is DFQATT and CDR2 is SNEGSKA in the germline V gene (reference sequence). V was pared by 6 bases and J by 1 base, with 7 bases of the junction left unmatched. The CDR3 region has the DNA TGCAGTGCATTGACAGGGGGTCTTTCCTACGAGCAGTACTTC. It codes for CSALTGGLSYEQYF.

V usage is TRBV7-6 and J usage is TRBJ2-3; 13 bases fit TRBD2. Germline V CDR1 and CDR2: SGHVS, FNYEAQ. The J segment lost 5 bases and the V segment lost 5 bases, leaving 13 bases of the junction unmatched. This CDR3 has 18 residues. This chain's CDR3 is CASSHYFGLAGARDTQYF. CDR3 in DNA: TGTGCCAGCAGCCATTACTTTGGACTAGCGGGGGCGAGAGATACGCAGTATTTT.

There are many counts of this clonotype. V and J are TRBV28 and TRBJ2-5; D call uncertain. Trimming shortened V by 3 bases and J by 5 bases, and 16 bases separated the two germline ends. Germline CDR1 MDHEN, CDR2 SYDVKM. There are 15 residues in the CDR3. The CDR3 is CASSFLAPKAETQYF. In DNA, the CDR3 is TGTGCCAGCAGTTTTTTAGCCCCGAAAGCGGAGACCCAGTACTTC.

This clonotype was picked up a small number of times. The V and J genes are TRBV5-1 and TRBJ1-1; D is undetermined. Germline V gene sequence: CDR1 SGHRS, CDR2 YFSETQ. The CDR3 spans 12 residues. V was clipped by 0 bases and J by 3 bases, with 3 bases between them. The DNA for the CDR3 is TGCGCCAGCAGCTTGGCCGACACTGAAGCTTTCTTT. The encoded protein is CASSLADTEAFF.

The V gene is TRBV20-1, the J gene TRBJ2-1; weak D call: TRBD1 (6 bases). V shed 0 bases and J shed 7 bases, with 13 bases lying between them. The CDR3 consists of 14 residues. From germline, CDR1 is DFQATT and CDR2 SNEGSKA (reference sequence). CDR3 DNA sequence: TGCAGTGCTAGAGATGTAACAGGGAAAAATGAGCAGTTCTTC. Its translation is CSARDVTGKNEQFF.

There are a few counts of this clonotype. This chain connects TRBV7-2 to TRBJ2-5, with TRBD1 identical over 9 bases. In germline, CDR1 is SGHTA, CDR2 FQGNSA. The CDR3 loop spans 15 amino acids. Trimming took 1 base from V and 5 from J; bases not matched to a gene: 5. CDR3 sequence: CASSLGTGVWETQYF. The CDR3 DNA is TGTGCCAGCAGCTTAGGGACAGGGGTCTGGGAGACCCAGTACTTC.

This rearrangement joins TRBV4-3 to TRBJ2-1; possibly TRBD2 for D (5 bases). V was trimmed by 0 bases and J by 2 bases, leaving 11 bases between them. Looked up from germline, CDR1 is LGHNA and CDR2 is YSLEER. The CDR3 is made up of 16 amino acids. CDR3 region: CASSQDPSRTYNEQFF. CDR3 DNA: TGCGCCAGCAGCCAAGATCCTAGCCGCACCTACAATGAGCAGTTCTTC.